This record covers a single T cell receptor beta chain. V was cut by 1 base and J by 9 bases, with 10 bases left in between. Germline V lookup: CDR1 SGHAT, CDR2 FQNNGV. CDR3 length: 13 amino acids. These data originate in a study of control samples from healthy donors and cancer patients. Measured with immunoSEQ multiplex PCR; TCRdb has only the in-frame clones, and not every one. The sample lists approximately 130,000 clones, more than 70% occurring once. This TCR came from a man in his fifties or sixties in good health. The chain has TRBV11-2 and TRBJ1-5; D unclear. The material sequenced was blood. CDR3 region: CASSLALYRPQHF. The CDR3 DNA is TGTGCCAGCAGCTTAGCCCTCTATCGGCCCCAGCATTTT.